Following are 22 T cell receptor beta chains from one sample sequenced in a study of blood T cell repertoires in COVID-19. Clones were read by immunoSEQ multiplex PCR, and TCRdb kept only the in-frame ones, dropping some. The sample records 65,000 to 85,000 clones, 79% being singletons. Sequencing input: peripheral blood. These TCRs come from a woman of 80 years or more with active or convalescent COVID-19.

The chain links TRBV12-3 or TRBV12-4 to TRBJ2-7; 7 positions match TRBD1. V dropped 6 bases and J dropped 1; count of bases not matched to a gene: 3. The CDR3 totals 13 residues. The DNA for the CDR3 is TGTGCCAGCAGCCGGACAGGTTCCTACGAGCAGTACTTC. Protein: CASSRTGSYEQYF.

The chain uses TRBV4-1 and TRBJ1-4, with D hard to call. V lost 4 bases, J lost 0 bases, and 9 bases lay in between. CDR1 MGHRA and CDR2 YSYEKL come from the germline V gene. The CDR3 runs 15 residues. The CDR3 nucleotides are TGCGCCAGCAGCCGACCGGGGACAACTAATGAAAAACTGTTTTTT. Translated: CASSRPGTTNEKLFF.

The rearrangement uses TRBV5-4 and TRBJ2-7; no firm D call. V gave up 1 base and J gave up 2 bases, with 7 bases separating them. This CDR3 has 13 amino acids. In germline, CDR1 is SGHNT, CDR2 YYREEE (reference sequence). CDR3 nucleotide sequence: TGTGCCAGCAGCTTGAGCAATACCTACGAGCAGTACTTC. This encodes CASSLSNTYEQYF.

V and J are TRBV18 and TRBJ2-1, with no clear D. Germline V lookup: CDR1 KGHSH, CDR2 LQKENI. The CDR3 runs to 13 residues. Trimming removed 2 bases from V and 7 bases from J, with 9 bases in between. CDR3 in DNA: TGTGCCAGCTCACCAGAAGCCGGGAATGAGCAGTTCTTC. This gives the protein CASSPEAGNEQFF.

The chain is built from TRBV7-2 and TRBJ2-3, with TRBD2 matching over 8 bases. Germline CDR1 is SGHTA and CDR2 is FQGNSA. This CDR3 region has 16 residues. V lost 3 bases, J lost 1 base, and 6 bases stayed unmatched. The CDR3 sequence: CASSFLPGLGTDTQYF. CDR3 DNA sequence: TGTGCCAGCAGCTTCCTCCCGGGACTAGGCACAGATACGCAGTATTTT.

The genes are TRBV19 and TRBJ1-1; 7 bases align to TRBD1. J was trimmed by 0 bases and V by 4 bases; bases with no gene match: 11. Germline values: CDR1 LNHDA, CDR2 SQIVND (reference sequence). This CDR3 region has 17 residues. The CDR3 here is CASSTARGLGMNTEAFF. CDR3 DNA sequence: TGTGCCAGTAGTACCGCCAGGGGGTTAGGAATGAACACTGAAGCTTTCTTT.

The rearrangement joins TRBV19 to TRBJ2-7; D perhaps matches TRBD1 (6 bases). The ends were cut back, 7 bases at V and 0 bases at J, with 16 bases in the middle. The CDR3 length is 15 residues. Germline V gene sequence: CDR1 LNHDA, CDR2 SQIVND (reference sequence). The CDR3 here is CASKATGFSSYEQYF. The CDR3, as DNA: TGTGCCAGTAAGGCAACAGGGTTTTCCTCCTACGAGCAGTACTTC.

The chain employs TRBV4-3 and TRBJ2-7; D might be TRBD2 (5 bases). CDR3 length equals 17 residues. The germline gives CDR1 LGHNA, CDR2 YSLEER. Between the trimmed V and J ends, which lost 0 bases and 2 bases, there was a span of 17 bases. The CDR3 is CASSQDAPGVVAYEQYF. The DNA for the CDR3 is TGCGCCAGCAGCCAAGATGCCCCCGGGGTAGTTGCCTACGAGCAGTACTTC.

The chain has TRBV27 and TRBJ1-5, with TRBD1 matching over 7 bases. Trimming at V came to 6 bases and at J to 3 bases, leaving 8 bases not matched to a gene. CDR1 and CDR2 from the germline V gene are MNHEY and SMNVEV (reference sequence). CDR3 length: 15 residues. Written as DNA, the CDR3 is TGTGCCAGCAGAGAACTACAGGGGTACAATCAGCCCCAGCATTTT. It translates to CASRELQGYNQPQHF.

This clone was found once. The genes are TRBV28 and TRBJ2-7; D is unclear. The CDR3 covers 11 residues. Germline CDR1 reads MDHEN; CDR2 reads SYDVKM. V lost 3 bases and J 4 bases, leaving 4 bases between the germline ends. In DNA form, the CDR3 reads TGTGCCAGCAGTTTTCGGTACGAGCAGTACTTC. It translates to CASSFRYEQYF.

The J gene is TRBJ1-5, the V gene TRBV19, with 8 nucleotides matching TRBD1. This CDR3 region has 13 residues. With V trimmed by 10 bases and J by 0 bases, 2 bases remained unmatched. The germline V gene encodes CDR1 LNHDA and CDR2 SQIVND (reference sequence). The DNA of the CDR3 is TGTGCCACAGGGGGCTTTAGCAATCAGCCCCAGCATTTT. It specifies CATGGFSNQPQHF. Looking up the rest from reference TRBV19 and TRBJ1-5 gives the full variable domain: DGGITQSPKYLFRKEGQNVTLSCEQNLNHDAMYWYRQDPGQGLRLIYYSQIVNDFQKGDIAEGYSVSREKKESFPLTVTSAQKNPTAFYLCATGGFSNQPQHFGDGTRLSIL.

The chain combines TRBV23-1 with TRBJ1-5; tentatively, D is TRBD1 (5 bases). TRBV23-1 is filed as an ORF, its function uncertain. Deletions cut 6 bases from V and 11 bases from J, with 20 bases between. The CDR3 covers 14 residues. The CDR3 spells CASSRVAEGVAQHF. CDR3 DNA: TGCGCCAGCAGCCGGGTCGCCGAAGGGGTGGCCCAGCATTTT.

The chain combines TRBV7-2 with TRBJ2-7; 8 positions agree with TRBD1. V lost 5 bases, J lost 0 bases, and 6 bases stayed unmatched. CDR1 SGHTA and CDR2 FQGNSA come from the germline V gene. CDR3 size: 15 residues. CDR3 nucleotide sequence: TGTGCCAGCAGCAAAGGACAGGGAAGCTCCTACGAGCAGTACTTC. Protein sequence: CASSKGQGSSYEQYF.

This chain joins TRBV29-1 and TRBJ1-2, with TRBD1 as a possible D gene (5 bases). The CDR3 has 12 amino acids. Germline CDR1 is SQVTM and CDR2 is ANQGSEA. Trimming stripped 0 bases from V and 7 bases from J, with 9 bases between. This CDR3 reads CSVEDLRGGYTF. The CDR3 DNA is TGCAGCGTTGAAGATTTAAGGGGTGGCTACACCTTC. Combining the CDR3 with reference TRBV29-1 and TRBJ1-2 gives the whole variable domain SAVISQKPSRDICQRGTSLTIQCQVDSQVTMMFWYRQQPGQSLTLIATANQGSEATYESGFVIDKFPISRPNLTFSTLTVSNMSPEDSSIYLCSVEDLRGGYTFGSGTRLTVV.

The chain links TRBV28 to TRBJ1-3; D might be TRBD1 (5 bases). The germline V gene has CDR1 MDHEN and CDR2 SYDVKM. CDR3 length equals 15 residues. Trimming removed 3 bases from V and 4 bases from J, with 13 bases in between. Here the CDR3 reads CASSFFPRAGNTIYF. For the CDR3, the DNA is TGTGCCAGCAGTTTCTTTCCCAGGGCGGGAAACACCATATATTTT.

The chain is built from TRBV4-1 and TRBJ2-2; 9 positions match TRBD2. The CDR3 extends over 16 amino acids. After removal of 5 bases from V and 2 bases from J, the junction contained 6 bases not matched to a gene. CDR1 and CDR2 from the germline V gene are MGHRA and YSYEKL. CDR3 coding DNA: TGCGCCAGCAGCTCACCGGGACTAGCAAACACCGGGGAGCTGTTTTTT. Encoded protein: CASSSPGLANTGELFF.

This clone was counted only a few times. The rearrangement uses TRBV9 and TRBJ2-1, with D perhaps matching TRBD1 (5 bases). Per germline, CDR1 SGDLS and CDR2 YYNGEE. The CDR3 is 16 residues long. V lost 4 bases to trimming and J lost 2 bases, with 16 bases between them. CDR3 region: CASSRNRTLTYNEQFF. The DNA for the CDR3 is TGTGCCAGCAGCCGAAACAGGACACTAACCTACAATGAGCAGTTCTTC.

The rearrangement links TRBV5-1 to TRBJ2-7; 9 nucleotides agree with TRBD2. CDR1 is SGHRS and CDR2 is YFSETQ in the germline V gene. With 4 bases clipped from V and 5 bases from J, the junction kept 10 bases outside the gene matches. The CDR3 has 15 amino acids. CDR3 sequence: CASSPSGLASDEQYF. In DNA form, the CDR3 reads TGCGCCAGCAGCCCGTCCGGACTAGCGTCTGACGAGCAGTACTTC. The full variable domain, its missing parts supplied by reference TRBV5-1 and TRBJ2-7, is KAGVTQTPRYLIKTRGQQVTLSCSPISGHRSVSWYQQTPGQGLQFLFEYFSETQRNKGNFPGRFSGRQFSNSRSEMNVSTLELGDSALYLCASSPSGLASDEQYFGPGTRLTVT.

The V call is TRBV27, the J call TRBJ2-1, with 12 bases fitting TRBD2. Trimming took 2 bases from V and 9 from J; bases not matched to a gene: 8. The CDR3 has 16 amino acids. In germline, CDR1 is MNHEY, CDR2 SMNVEV (reference sequence). The CDR3, as DNA: TGTGCCAGCAGTTTAAAGCTAGCGGGGGGGCCAGGTGAGCAGTTCTTC. Protein: CASSLKLAGGPGEQFF.

V is TRBV6-2 or TRBV6-3 and J is TRBJ1-5; D is uncertain. The CDR3 is made up of 16 amino acids. Trimming left V 2 bases short and J 0 bases short, with 11 bases between. Germline V gene sequence: CDR1 MNHEY, CDR2 SVGEGT. Here the CDR3 DNA reads TGTGCCAGCAGTTACAGTCGGGAACTTAGCAATCAGCCCCAGCATTTT. Residues: CASSYSRELSNQPQHF.

The V call is TRBV7-2, the J call TRBJ1-5; no firm D call. The germline V and J ends were trimmed by 1 base and 11 bases, with 12 bases remaining between them. This CDR3 comprises 13 residues. The germline CDR1 and CDR2 sequences are SGHTA and FQGNSA. Here the CDR3 reads CASSLGAGASQHF. For the CDR3, the DNA is TGTGCCAGCAGCTTAGGAGCAGGTGCGTCCCAGCATTTT.

The gene calls are TRBV27 and TRBJ2-7, with D maybe TRBD2 (6 bases). With 3 bases removed from V and 3 bases from J, the gap between germline ends came to 12 bases. The germline V gene encodes CDR1 MNHEY and CDR2 SMNVEV (reference sequence). This CDR3 has 14 amino acids. The CDR3 bases are TGTGCCAGCAGTTTTGGGGGGAGGAACTACGAGCAGTACTTC. Amino acid sequence: CASSFGGRNYEQYF.